Here is one T cell receptor beta chain with its context. The antigen remains undetermined. CDR3 size: 14 residues. Germline CDR1 SGHRS, CDR2 YFSETQ. Trimming at V came to 6 bases and at J to 4 bases, leaving 6 bases not matched to a gene. These data come from a study of OX40 agonist ivuxolimab in advanced cancers. Across the whole study: Patients were dosed intravenously with ivuxolimab at 0.01 to 10 mg/kg every 2 weeks. The diagnoses of dose-escalation patients were hepatocellular carcinoma, melanoma, renal cell or head and neck cancer. At just under 85% male, the cohort had a mean age of 60 years, ranging from roughly 23 to 80.

Measured with immunoSEQ multiplex PCR; TCRdb has only the in-frame clones, and not every one. This table has 65,000 to 90,000 clones, 80% to 90% appearing once. General study points: Expanded clones were, on average, more numerous among CD8+ T cells than CD4+.

The chain uses TRBV5-1 and TRBJ1-4; TRBD1 aligns across 7 bases. This material consisted of CD4+ or CD8+ T cells sorted from blood, taken in a trial of the OX40 agonist ivuxolimab. This TCR came from an adult with an advanced solid tumor such as melanoma, head and neck, liver or kidney cancer. CDR3 in DNA: TGCGCCAGCACCACCGGGACAGTTAATGAAAAACTGTTTTTT. Protein: CASTTGTVNEKLFF. Full variable domain (missing parts from reference TRBV5-1 and TRBJ1-4): KAGVTQTPRYLIKTRGQQVTLSCSPISGHRSVSWYQQTPGQGLQFLFEYFSETQRNKGNFPGRFSGRQFSNSRSEMNVSTLELGDSALYLCASTTGTVNEKLFFGSGTQLSVL.